Sequencing of this T cell receptor beta chain was carried out in a study of cytomegalovirus exposure and HLA in healthy donors. Across the whole study: 81% of roughly 430 genotyped donors fell in the Caucasian-associated ancestry cluster.

A note on this clone: Its antigen remains unknown.

Study results and caveats: With DRB1 most and HLA-C fewest, TCR association rates differed between HLA loci in a later analysis. In a later analysis, CMV-associated beta chains were mostly HLA-associated, it appeared.

The PCR used 60 Vbeta and 13 Jbeta primers. Assay used: immunoSEQ multiplex PCR; TCRdb lists only in-frame clones, some missing. Of 200,000 to 250,000 clones listed, about 80% were seen once; the top ten hold about 0.6%. Deletions cut 8 bases from V and 1 base from J, with 11 bases between. Germline CDR1 is LNHDA and CDR2 is SQIVND (reference sequence). CDR3 size: 14 residues. Specimen: PBMCs. The V and J genes are TRBV19 and TRBJ2-2, with D possibly TRBD2 on 6 matching bases. This sequence was found in a woman aged 40 to 49 in good health and CMV-seronegative. The CDR3 DNA is TGTGCCAGTGGCCGGGACTGGAACACCGGGGAGCTGTTTTTT. It translates to CASGRDWNTGELFF.